Included here is one T cell receptor (beta chain) sequence, with context. Patients who underwent sequencing had shown CD8+CD57+ cell expansion by flow cytometry. This sample is drawn from a study of CD8+CD57+ T cells in acquired aplastic anemia. The junction had 5 bases not matched to a gene; V was cut back by 3 bases and J by 1 base. The CDR3 consists of 15 residues. Germline CDR1 reads SGHVS; CDR2 reads FNYEAQ. Researchers used genomic DNA as the template to profile TCR beta VDJ and CDR3. TCRdb reanalysed the reads using MiXCR and keeps one entry per CDR3 protein. The repertoire holds around 500,000 distinct CDR3 sequences, with more than 25% as singletons.

The rearrangement uses TRBV7-6 and TRBJ2-5; 7 positions match TRBD2. The specimen sequenced was sorted CD4+, CD8+, or CD8+CD57+ T cells (not recorded which) from PBMCs. The source is a human donor with aplastic anemia. The CDR3 region is CASSFGLAVQETQYF. The CDR3 DNA follows: TGTGCCAGCAGCTTTGGCCTAGCGGTCCAAGAGACCCAGTACTTC.